The next 9 T cell receptor beta chains were all read from a single sample in a study of beta chain features in type 1 diabetes. Study results and caveats: TCRB CDR3s from Type 1 diabetes patients were moderately but significantly shorter in all four CD4+ subsets.

No antigens are known for them. Sequencing targeted expressed TCRB transcripts, as all isolated RNA had been reverse transcribed. Method: immunoSEQ multiplex PCR; TCRdb's copy keeps in-frame clones and lacks some. The sample carries some 350,000 clones, approximately 12% recorded once. The material sequenced was naive CD4+ T cells from blood. All receptors derive from a woman younger than 35 with type 1 diabetes.

This clone appeared a few times. The rearrangement joins TRBV2 to TRBJ1-1, with no clear D. Germline V gene sequence: CDR1 SNHLY, CDR2 FYNNEI. V was pared by 7 bases and J by 2 bases, with 17 bases between. The CDR3 has 15 residues. In nucleotides, the CDR3 is TGTGCCAGCACCTCGACCCCGGGAGAAAACACTGAAGCTTTCTTT. Amino acid sequence: CASTSTPGENTEAFF.

The table lists this clone with a few counts. J is TRBJ1-1 and V is TRBV7-2; maybe TRBD1 (6 bases). The germline gives CDR1 SGHTA, CDR2 FQGNSA. Trimming removed 4 bases at V and 0 bases at J, with 15 bases between. CDR3 size: 16 residues. The CDR3: CASSWGLYSMNTEAFF. The CDR3 region has the DNA TGTGCCAGCAGCTGGGGGCTGTACAGTATGAACACTGAAGCTTTCTTT. The full variable domain, with the rest looked up from reference TRBV7-2 and TRBJ1-1, is GAGVSQSPSNKVTEKGKDVELRCDPISGHTALYWYRQSLGQGLEFLIYFQGNSAPDKSGLPSDRFSAERTGGSVSTLTIQRTQQEDSAVYLCASSWGLYSMNTEAFFGQGTRLTVV.

The chain is built from TRBV7-2 and TRBJ2-7, with 11 bases identical to TRBD2. CDR3 length: 17 amino acids. V shed 3 bases, J shed 1 base, and the junction held 8 bases outside the gene matches. Germline V gene lookup returns CDR1 SGHTA and CDR2 FQGNSA. The CDR3 here is CASSFAALAGGSYEQYF. The CDR3 nucleotides read TGTGCCAGCAGCTTCGCCGCGCTAGCGGGAGGTTCCTACGAGCAGTACTTC.

This clone was seen more than once but under ten times. V is TRBV18 and J is TRBJ1-1; D uncertain. Trimming removed 0 bases at V and 3 bases at J, with 5 bases between. This CDR3 is 13 amino acids long. Per germline, CDR1 KGHSH and CDR2 LQKENI. CDR3 sequence reads: CASSPPGDTEAFF. In DNA form, the CDR3 reads TGTGCCAGCTCACCACCGGGAGACACTGAAGCTTTCTTT.

This clone was detected a few times. The V gene is TRBV18, the J gene TRBJ2-7; 8 positions agree with TRBD1. Germline CDR1 and CDR2: KGHSH and LQKENI. This CDR3 contains 17 residues. Germline trimming cut 3 bases from V and 2 bases from J; bases unmatched to any gene: 12. CDR3 region: CASSPGFKDRETYEQYF. CDR3 DNA: TGTGCCAGCTCACCCGGATTTAAGGACAGGGAGACCTACGAGCAGTACTTC.

The chain combines TRBV30 with TRBJ1-1; D is undetermined. The ends were cut back, 5 bases at V and 0 bases at J, with 10 bases in the middle. CDR3 length equals 13 residues. Germline V gene lookup returns CDR1 GTSNPN and CDR2 SVGIG (reference sequence). This CDR3 is CAWFARVNTEAFF. CDR3 coding DNA: TGTGCCTGGTTCGCACGGGTGAACACTGAAGCTTTCTTT. The full variable domain, with the rest looked up from reference TRBV30 and TRBJ1-1, is SQTIHQWPATLVQPVGSPLSLECTVEGTSNPNLYWYRQAAGRGLQLLFYSVGIGQISSEVPQNLSASRPQDRQFILSSKKLLLSDSGFYLCAWFARVNTEAFFGQGTRLTVV.

The rearrangement uses TRBV7-9 and TRBJ2-7; 8 bases line up with TRBD2. This CDR3 has 13 amino acids. Germline values: CDR1 SEHNR, CDR2 FQNEAQ (reference sequence). V was clipped by 4 bases and J by 6 bases; unmatched bases: 5. CDR3 bases: TGTGCCAGCAGCTCACGAGGACTAGCCGAGCAGTACGTC. Translating it yields CASSSRGLAEQYV.

There are a few counts of this clone. The chain couples TRBV27 to TRBJ2-3; D might be TRBD2 (5 bases). The CDR3 runs to 17 residues. CDR1 is MNHEY, CDR2 SMNVEV, per germline (reference sequence). The V end lost 5 bases, the J end lost 3 bases, and 21 bases lay between the germline ends. CDR3 nucleotides: TGTGCCAGCAGTACCAGCGTTACTAGTTCTGGTACAGATACGCAGTATTTT. Protein sequence: CASSTSVTSSGTDTQYF.

The chain joins TRBV19 to TRBJ2-7; 11 nucleotides align to TRBD2. V trimming: 10 bases; J trimming: 3 bases; junction bases outside the gene matches: 8. CDR3 length equals 14 residues. Germline CDR1 LNHDA, CDR2 SQIVND (reference sequence). CDR3 nucleotide sequence: TGTGCCAACCCCCTAGCGGGAGGTTTCTACGAGCAGTACGTC. Amino acids: CANPLAGGFYEQYV.